This T cell receptor beta chain was sequenced during a study of shared clonotypes between healthy human individuals. In the study overall: Serving as donors were two women and three men, whose ages spanned 18 to 49.

How the authors handled the data: ImmunoSEQ gave junction-only sequences without quality scores, so filtering differed. Here immunoSEQ multiplex PCR was the method, and the copy in TCRdb shows in-frame clones only, minus some. That table supplies the V and J calls and clone size; D and trimming were determined from the DNA. The sample holds 450,000 to 500,000 clones, around 80% seen once. Findings of the study overall: Researchers sampled only blood; tissue repertoires likely differ.

In this sample, this clone turned up once. Its antigen is undetermined. This sample also contains other DNA sequences that code for the same CDR3. The receptor was derived from a woman in her 40s in good health. Some clones in this sample may be carry-over from other donors' samples. Material for sequencing was PBMCs.

As DNA, the CDR3 is TGTGCCAGCAGTTACTCGGAAGGTGCCTACGAGCAGTACTTC. Encoded protein: CASSYSEGAYEQYF. V is TRBV6-5 and J is TRBJ2-7; D remains ambiguous. This CDR3 is 14 amino acids long. The V and J ends lost 0 bases and 2 bases respectively, with 8 bases between them. The germline V gene has CDR1 MNHEY and CDR2 SVGAGI.